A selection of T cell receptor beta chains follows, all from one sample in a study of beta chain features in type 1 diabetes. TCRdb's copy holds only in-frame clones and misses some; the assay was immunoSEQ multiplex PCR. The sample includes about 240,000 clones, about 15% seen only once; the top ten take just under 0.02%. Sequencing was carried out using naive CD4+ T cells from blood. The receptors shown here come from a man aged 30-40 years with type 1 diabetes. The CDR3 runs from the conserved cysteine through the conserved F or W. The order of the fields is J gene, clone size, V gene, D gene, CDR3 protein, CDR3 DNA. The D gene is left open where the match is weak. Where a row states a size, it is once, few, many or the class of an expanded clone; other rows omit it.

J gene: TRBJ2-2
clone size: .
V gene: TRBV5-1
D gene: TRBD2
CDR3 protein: CASSSPGLASGELFF
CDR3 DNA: TGCGCCAGCAGCAGCCCGGGACTAGCGTCTGGGGAGCTGTTTTTT

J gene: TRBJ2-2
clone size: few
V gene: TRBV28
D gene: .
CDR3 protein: CASSRSHQGLAGELFF
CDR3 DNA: TGTGCCAGCAGCCGAAGCCACCAGGGACTGGCCGGGGAGCTGTTTTTT

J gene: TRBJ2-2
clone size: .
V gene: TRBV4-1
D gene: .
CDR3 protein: CASSQYAGIGELFF
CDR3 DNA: TGCGCCAGCAGCCAATATGCGGGCATCGGGGAGCTGTTTTTT

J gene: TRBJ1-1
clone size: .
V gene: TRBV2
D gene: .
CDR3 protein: CASSGEQGNTEAFF
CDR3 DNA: TGTGCCAGCAGTGGAGAACAGGGGAACACTGAAGCTTTCTTT

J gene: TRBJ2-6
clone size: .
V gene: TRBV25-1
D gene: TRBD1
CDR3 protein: CASSDPGQGVNGANVLTF
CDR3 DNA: TGTGCCAGCAGTGATCCCGGGCAGGGGGTCAATGGGGCCAACGTCCTGACTTTC

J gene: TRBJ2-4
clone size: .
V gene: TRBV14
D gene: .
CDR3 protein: CASSPQDIQYF
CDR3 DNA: TGTGCCAGCAGCCCCCAGGACATTCAGTACTTC

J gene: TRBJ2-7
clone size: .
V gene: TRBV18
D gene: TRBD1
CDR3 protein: CASSSDRVTYEQYF
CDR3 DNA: TGTGCCAGCTCATCGGACAGGGTAACCTACGAGCAGTACTTC

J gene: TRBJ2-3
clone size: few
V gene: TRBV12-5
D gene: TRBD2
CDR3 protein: CASGPTGGPTDTQYF
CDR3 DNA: TGTGCTAGTGGGCCCACGGGGGGGCCAACAGATACGCAGTATTTT

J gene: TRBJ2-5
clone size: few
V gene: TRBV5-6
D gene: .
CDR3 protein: CASRRLQREETQYF
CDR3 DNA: TGTGCCAGCAGGAGATTGCAACGGGAGGAGACCCAGTACTTC

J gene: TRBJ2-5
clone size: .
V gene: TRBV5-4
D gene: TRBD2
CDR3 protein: CASSSGLAGGETQYF
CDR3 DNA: TGTGCCAGCAGCTCTGGACTAGCGGGAGGGGAGACCCAGTACTTC

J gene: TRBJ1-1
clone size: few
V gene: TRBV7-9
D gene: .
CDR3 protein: CASSQDSRANTEAFF
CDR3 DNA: TGTGCCAGCAGCCAGGACAGTAGGGCGAACACTGAAGCTTTCTTT

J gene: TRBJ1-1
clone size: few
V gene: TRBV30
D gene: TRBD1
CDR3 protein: CAWSDQTGSTEAFF
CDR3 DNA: TGTGCCTGGAGTGACCAGACAGGGAGTACTGAAGCTTTCTTT

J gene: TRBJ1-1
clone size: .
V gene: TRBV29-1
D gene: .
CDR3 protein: CSVVSQAGTEAFF
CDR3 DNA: TGCAGCGTTGTTAGCCAGGCGGGGACTGAAGCTTTCTTT

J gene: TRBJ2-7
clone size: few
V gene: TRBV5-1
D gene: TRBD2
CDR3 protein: CASSFGLAAASYEQYF
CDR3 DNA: TGCGCCAGCAGCTTTGGACTAGCGGCGGCCTCCTACGAGCAGTACTTC

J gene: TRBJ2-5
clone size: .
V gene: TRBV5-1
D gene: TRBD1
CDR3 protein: CASSLSGQGQETQYF
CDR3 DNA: TGCGCCAGCAGCTTGTCGGGACAGGGGCAAGAGACCCAGTACTTC

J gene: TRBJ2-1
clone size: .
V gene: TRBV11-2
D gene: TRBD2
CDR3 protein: CASSFVSSGVNEQFF
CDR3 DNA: TGTGCCAGCAGCTTCGTCTCTAGCGGGGTGAATGAGCAGTTCTTC

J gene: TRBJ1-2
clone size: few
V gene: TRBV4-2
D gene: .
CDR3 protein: CASSQERGALNYGYTF
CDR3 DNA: TGTGCCAGCAGCCAAGAACGCGGGGCCCTTAACTATGGCTACACCTTC

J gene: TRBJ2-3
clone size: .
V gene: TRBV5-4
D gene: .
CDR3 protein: CASSPRGGTDTQYF
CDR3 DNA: TGTGCCAGCAGCCCCAGGGGAGGCACAGATACGCAGTATTTT

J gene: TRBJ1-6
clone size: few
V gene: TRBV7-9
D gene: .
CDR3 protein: CASSLQVWNSPLHF
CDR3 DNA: TGTGCCAGCAGCTTACAGGTCTGGAATTCACCCCTCCACTTT

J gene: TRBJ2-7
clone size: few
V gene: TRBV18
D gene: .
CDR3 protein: CASSPGATAEQYF
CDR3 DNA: TGTGCCAGCTCACCAGGGGCAACAGCCGAGCAGTACTTC

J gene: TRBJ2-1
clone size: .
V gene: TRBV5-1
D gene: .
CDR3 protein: CASSQDRVRQFF
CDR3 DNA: TGCGCCAGCAGCCAAGACCGGGTAAGGCAGTTCTTC

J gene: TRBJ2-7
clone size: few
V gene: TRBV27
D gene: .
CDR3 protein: CASSQQGYEQYF
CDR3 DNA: TGTGCCAGCAGTCAACAGGGCTACGAGCAGTACTTC

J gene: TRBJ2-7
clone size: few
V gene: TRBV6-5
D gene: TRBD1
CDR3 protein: CASSYSPGQWGYEQYF
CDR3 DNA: TGTGCCAGCAGTTACTCTCCGGGACAGTGGGGCTACGAGCAGTACTTC

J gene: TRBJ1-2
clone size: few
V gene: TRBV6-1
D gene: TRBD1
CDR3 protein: CASSRDRDWGYGYTF
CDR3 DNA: TGTGCCAGCAGTCGGGACAGGGACTGGGGCTATGGCTACACCTTC

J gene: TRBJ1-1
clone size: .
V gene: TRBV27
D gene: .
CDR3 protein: CASSEAWDTEAFF
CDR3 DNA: TGTGCCAGCAGTGAGGCGTGGGACACTGAAGCTTTCTTT

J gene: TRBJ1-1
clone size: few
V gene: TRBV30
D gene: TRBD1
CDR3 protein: CAWSEGAGTEAFF
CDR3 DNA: TGTGCCTGGAGCGAGGGGGCAGGCACTGAAGCTTTCTTT

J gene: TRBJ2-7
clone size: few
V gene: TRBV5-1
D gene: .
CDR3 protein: CASSLGGSNSYEQYF
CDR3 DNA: TGCGCCAGCAGCTTGGGAGGCAGTAACTCCTACGAGCAGTACTTC

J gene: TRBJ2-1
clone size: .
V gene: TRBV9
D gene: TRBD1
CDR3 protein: CASSASGQGYNEQFF
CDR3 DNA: TGTGCCAGCAGTGCGTCGGGACAGGGTTACAATGAGCAGTTCTTC